This entry lists 26 T cell receptor beta chains sequenced from one sample in a study of T-cell reconstitution after alpha-beta-depleted transplantation in children. A library of TCRbeta sequences, prepared with unique molecular identifiers, was generated. TCRdb recomputed calls from the PCR reads with MiXCR, one row per CDR3 protein. The repertoire holds about 290,000 distinct CDR3 sequences, with 7.5% to 9% as singletons. Their recognized antigens are unknown. Whole-study findings and limits: T-cell counts and diversity were attributed mostly to newly produced T cells one year after transplant.

This specimen consisted of peripheral blood, obtained 360 days after TCRalphabeta/CD19-depleted stem cell transplant. These receptors were taken from a female patient younger than 10 who had a stem cell transplant for Fanconi anemia, so the T cells may come from the graft donor.

The table lists this clonotype with many counts. The CDR3 region has the DNA TGCAGTGCTAGAAACCCGACACCTAATAATTCACCCCTCCACTTT. As protein: CSARNPTPNNSPLHF. V usage is TRBV20-1 and J usage is TRBJ1-6; D ambiguous. Germline assignment: CDR1 DFQATT and CDR2 SNEGSKA (reference sequence). The CDR3 is 15 residues long. Trimming pared 2 bases from V and 5 bases from J, leaving 13 bases between.

In this sample, this clonotype turned up many times. This rearrangement joins TRBV27 to TRBJ2-2; D is undetermined. The germline V gene encodes CDR1 MNHEY and CDR2 SMNVEV (reference sequence). Trimming left V 5 bases short and J 2 bases short, with 9 bases between. The CDR3 runs to 14 residues. DNA for the CDR3: TGTGCCAGCAGTCCCCCTCTTAACACCGGGGAGCTGTTTTTT. Amino acid sequence: CASSPPLNTGELFF.

This clonotype has just a few counts. The chain carries TRBV14 and TRBJ1-2; no firm D call. The V end lost 6 bases, the J end lost 14 bases, and 22 bases lay between the germline ends. This CDR3 has 13 residues. Germline assignment: CDR1 SGHDN and CDR2 FVKESK. The CDR3 DNA follows: TGTGCCAGCAGTCAACAGACCGACCGTCTCATAACCTTC. Translation: CASSQQTDRLITF. Full variable domain (missing parts from reference TRBV14 and TRBJ1-2): EAGVTQFPSHSVIEKGQTVTLRCDPISGHDNLYWYRRVMGKEIKFLLHFVKESKQDESGMPNNRFLAERTGGTYSTLKVQPAELEDSGVYFCASSQQTDRLITFGSGTRLTVV.

This clonotype has ten or more counts. The CDR3 nucleotides are TGTGCCATCAGCCCCCGTGAGGTTATTGGAAACACCGGGGAGCTGTTTTTT. It is translated as CAISPREVIGNTGELFF. J is TRBJ2-2 and V is TRBV10-3; D ambiguous. CDR1 is ENHRY, CDR2 SYGVKD, per germline. This CDR3 contains 17 residues. V lost 6 bases and J lost 2, with 19 bases in between.

The table lists this clonotype with many counts. The chain is built from TRBV7-2 and TRBJ2-7; TRBD2 aligns across 11 bases. Trimming at V came to 1 base and at J to 7 bases, leaving 6 bases not matched to a gene. Germline V CDR1 and CDR2: SGHTA, FQGNSA. The CDR3 extends over 15 amino acids. Here the CDR3 DNA reads TGTGCCAGCAGCTTAGTAGCGGGGGGGCCTGGGGAGCAGTACTTC. Protein sequence: CASSLVAGGPGEQYF.

This clonotype was seen a handful of times. The CDR3: CAWSVRIVMGYSADEQYF. In DNA form, the CDR3 reads TGTGCCTGGAGTGTTAGGATCGTGATGGGGTATTCGGCCGACGAGCAGTACTTC. This chain joins TRBV30 and TRBJ2-7; D is unresolved. The CDR3 has 18 amino acids. Trimming left V 0 bases short and J 5 bases short, with 26 bases between. CDR1 GTSNPN and CDR2 SVGIG come from the germline V gene (reference sequence).

The chain is built from TRBV20-1 and TRBJ1-5; 8 nucleotides agree with TRBD1. The germline gives CDR1 DFQATT, CDR2 SNEGSKA (reference sequence). This CDR3 has 14 amino acids. The DNA of the CDR3 is TGCAGCGCATTGTCTGATACAGGGGGTCAGCCCCAGCATTTT. Translating gives CSALSDTGGQPQHF.

The chain has TRBV11-3 and TRBJ2-1; perhaps TRBD2 as D (8 bases). Germline V gene sequence: CDR1 SGHNT, CDR2 YENEEA. Trimming took off 5 bases at V and 6 bases at J, with 17 bases between the two ends. CDR3 size: 15 residues. CDR3 loop: CASSVGQAGGNEQFF. As DNA, the CDR3 is TGTGCCAGCAGCGTAGGACAGGCGGGGGGCAATGAGCAGTTCTTC.

The V call is TRBV6-1, the J call TRBJ2-7; 12 nucleotides align to TRBD2. CDR3 length equals 15 residues. The germline CDR1 and CDR2 sequences are MNHNS and SASEGT. J lost 3 bases, V lost 1 base, and 1 base had no gene match. CDR3 loop: CASSEVTSGSYEQYF. CDR3 nucleotide sequence: TGTGCCAGCAGTGAAGTGACTAGCGGGAGCTACGAGCAGTACTTC.

This clonotype appeared many times. This chain links TRBV3-1 with TRBJ2-5; D call uncertain. CDR3 size: 14 residues. The V and J ends lost 1 base and 4 bases respectively, with 10 bases between them. Germline V CDR1 and CDR2: LGHDT, YNNKEL (reference sequence). The CDR3 nucleotides read TGTGCCAGCAGCCAAGTCTCAGTACTAGAGACCCAGTACTTC. Translated, it gives CASSQVSVLETQYF.

This clonotype was seen a handful of times. V gene TRBV15 combines with J gene TRBJ2-7, with D perhaps matching TRBD1 (5 bases). CDR1 LNHNV and CDR2 YYDKDF come from the germline V gene (reference sequence). Trimming stripped 2 bases from V and 3 bases from J, with 5 bases between. The CDR3 sequence is 12 residues long. In DNA, the CDR3 is TGTGCCACCAGCAGAAGGGGCTACGAGCAGTACTTC. Protein sequence: CATSRRGYEQYF. The complete variable domain, with remaining parts taken from reference TRBV15 and TRBJ2-7, reads DAMVIQNPRYQVTQFGKPVTLSCSQTLNHNVMYWYQQKSSQAPKLLFHYYDKDFNNEADTPDNFQSRRPNTSFCFLDIRSPGLGDTAMYLCATSRRGYEQYFGPGTRLTVT.

This chain joins TRBV15 and TRBJ1-2, with 7 bases fitting TRBD1. J was trimmed by 0 bases and V by 6 bases; bases with no gene match: 7. The CDR3 has 15 residues. From germline, CDR1 is LNHNV and CDR2 YYDKDF (reference sequence). This CDR3 reads CATSTRQGPNYGYTF. The CDR3 region has the DNA TGTGCCACCAGTACCCGACAGGGACCTAACTATGGCTACACCTTC.

With respect to this clonotype: A much larger clone lies one base from this, so it may be a read error. The chain couples TRBV3-1 to TRBJ2-5; D not certain. There are 18 residues in the CDR3. The germline V gene encodes CDR1 LGHDT and CDR2 YNNKEL (reference sequence). CDR3 in DNA: TGTGCCAGCTGCCAAGACCCAGTGGTACCTGGAGTTCAAGAGACCCAGTACTTC. Amino acids: CASCQDPVVPGVQETQYF.

The sample holds a few counts of this clonotype. This sequence joins TRBV6-6 and TRBJ1-2; no clear D gene. This CDR3 comprises 12 residues. V lost 6 bases, J lost 8 bases, and 13 bases lay in between. Germline assignment: CDR1 MNHNY and CDR2 SVGAGI (reference sequence). CDR3 loop: CASSPTLQGYTF. CDR3 DNA sequence: TGTGCCAGCAGCCCTACCCTACAGGGCTACACCTTC.

This chain connects TRBV9 to TRBJ2-3; TRBD2 aligns across 7 bases. V was pared by 0 bases and J by 1 base, with 2 bases of the junction left unmatched. The CDR3 has 15 amino acids. CDR1 is SGDLS, CDR2 YYNGEE, per germline. The CDR3 is CASSVAAGGTDTQYF. Written as DNA, the CDR3 is TGTGCCAGCAGCGTAGCGGCGGGGGGCACAGATACGCAGTATTTT.

This clonotype was found many times. This rearrangement joins TRBV12-3 or TRBV12-4 to TRBJ1-5, with D maybe TRBD1 (6 bases). V dropped 5 bases and J dropped 3 bases, with 17 bases sitting between them. The CDR3 extends over 16 amino acids. CDR3 sequence: CASSPPPTGHNQPQHF. The CDR3 nucleotides read TGTGCCAGCAGTCCACCACCAACAGGGCACAATCAGCCCCAGCATTTT.

The J gene is TRBJ1-1, the V gene TRBV3-1; TRBD1 might be the D (5 bases). With 5 bases removed from V and 6 bases from J, the gap between germline ends came to 7 bases. This CDR3 contains 11 residues. In germline, CDR1 is LGHDT, CDR2 YNNKEL (reference sequence). The CDR3 region has the DNA TGTGCCAGCAGCGCGGGGCCTGAAGCTTTCTTT. Amino acids: CASSAGPEAFF.

This clonotype was seen repeatedly, ten times or more. This rearrangement joins TRBV12-3 or TRBV12-4 to TRBJ1-2; no definite D call. This CDR3 is 15 amino acids long. With 3 bases removed from V and 8 bases from J, the gap between germline ends came to 19 bases. CDR3 loop: CASSFNNVGRQGYTF. CDR3 nucleotides: TGTGCCAGCAGTTTTAATAATGTCGGACGGCAGGGCTACACCTTC.

In its sample, this clonotype was seen many times. This chain connects TRBV12-3 or TRBV12-4 to TRBJ1-1; TRBD1 is a possible D gene (5 bases). The V end lost 7 bases, the J end lost 5 bases, and 11 bases lay between the germline ends. The length of the CDR3 is 12 residues. CDR3 DNA sequence: TGTGCCAGCACCCGGGGGGGGACTGAAGCTTTCTTT. It encodes CASTRGGTEAFF.

This clonotype was seen ten or more times. The chain has TRBV7-6 and TRBJ2-1; tentative D call: TRBD1 (6 bases). Germline CDR1 reads SGHVS; CDR2 reads FNYEAQ. The V end was cut by 4 bases, the J end by 5 bases, with 18 bases between. The CDR3 totals 16 residues. The CDR3 region has the DNA TGTGCCAGCAGCTCAATAACCGGGACACCAAACAATGAGCAGTTCTTC. Translation gives CASSSITGTPNNEQFF.

This clonotype was recorded a few times. The chain combines TRBV4-2 with TRBJ2-2; TRBD1 agrees at 7 bases. The V segment lost 5 bases and the J segment 4 bases; nucleotides outside the gene matches: 25. CDR1 LGHNA and CDR2 YNFKEQ come from the germline V gene. The CDR3 spans 21 residues. CDR3 coding DNA: TGTGCCAGCAGCACCCGACCCGACAGGGCCAAAGACTCTCGGGGCACCGGGGAGCTGTTTTTT. This gives the protein CASSTRPDRAKDSRGTGELFF.

This clonotype was counted only a few times. The rearrangement joins TRBV5-1 to TRBJ1-1; D possibly corresponds to TRBD1 (6 bases). The V gene's germline CDR1 is SGHRS and CDR2 YFSETQ. V was pared by 0 bases and J by 4 bases, with 13 bases between. The CDR3 loop spans 15 amino acids. CDR3: CASSLEGQGFTEAFF. In nucleotides, the CDR3 is TGCGCCAGCAGCTTGGAGGGGCAGGGGTTCACTGAAGCTTTCTTT.

The table lists this clonotype with many counts. This chain uses TRBV6-1 with TRBJ2-2, with D perhaps matching TRBD1 (6 bases). V was clipped by 5 bases and J by 7 bases, with 20 bases between them. CDR1 is MNHNS and CDR2 is SASEGT in the germline V gene. The CDR3 totals 16 residues. CDR3 coding DNA: TGTGCCAGCAGTCCATTGGACAGTGGTCACGGCGGGGAGCTGTTTTTT. Translated, it gives CASSPLDSGHGGELFF.

This clonotype was recorded many times. The genes are TRBV4-3 and TRBJ1-3; perhaps TRBD1 as D (6 bases). CDR3 length equals 15 residues. In germline, CDR1 is LGHNA, CDR2 YSLEER. V lost 1 base, J lost 0 bases, and 7 bases lay in between. For the CDR3, the DNA is TGCGCCAGCAGCCAAGGGACAGCCTCTGGAAACACCATATATTTT. Encoded protein: CASSQGTASGNTIYF.

This clonotype was counted ten times or more. The rearrangement joins TRBV11-2 to TRBJ2-7; unclear D gene. Germline CDR1 SGHAT, CDR2 FQNNGV. V was clipped by 1 base and J by 3 bases, with 4 bases between them. This CDR3 has 12 residues. The CDR3 bases are TGTGCCAGCAGCTTAGGTCTCTACGAGCAGTACGTC. Its protein is CASSLGLYEQYV.

The rearrangement joins TRBV10-3 to TRBJ1-2; D perhaps matches TRBD1 (5 bases). Trimming removed 3 bases from V and 8 bases from J, with 13 bases in between. Germline CDR1 ENHRY, CDR2 SYGVKD. CDR3 length: 13 amino acids. This CDR3 is CAISDNQGLGYTF. The CDR3 DNA follows: TGTGCCATCAGTGATAACCAGGGTTTAGGCTACACCTTC.